Listed here is a single T cell receptor beta chain. The sample belongs to a study of read filtering for tumor transcriptome and immune sequencing. From germline, CDR1 is SGHTS and CDR2 YDEGEE. Trimming removed 4 bases from V and 1 base from J, with 21 bases in between. This CDR3 contains 17 residues. Molecular barcoded adaptors covering alpha/delta and beta/gamma chains were used on approximately 400 ng RNA. TCRdb re-analysed the reads in MiXCR, keeping a single row per CDR3 protein. The table lists 400 or so distinct CDR3 sequences, 75% of them singletons. The V call is TRBV5-8, the J call TRBJ2-7, with D possibly TRBD1 on 6 matching bases. The receptor comes from a donor aged 40 or older with multiple myeloma. This table probably holds off-target reads from a library built for another chain. The specimen was a population of CD138-negative cells sorted from bone marrow. CDR3 sequence: CASSLIGWTDLSYEQYF. CDR3 sequence (DNA): TGTGCCAGCAGCCTGATAGGTTGGACAGACCTTTCCTACGAGCAGTACTTC. Filled out from reference TRBV5-8 and TRBJ2-7, the complete variable domain reads EAGVTQSPTHLIKTRGQQATLRCSPISGHTSVYWYQQALGLGLQFLLWYDEGEERNRGNFPPRFSGRQFPNYSSELNVNALELEDSALYLCASSLIGWTDLSYEQYFGPGTRLTVT.